The 18 T cell receptor beta chains below come from one sample, sequenced in a study of cytomegalovirus exposure and HLA in healthy donors. 13 Jbeta primers and 60 Vbeta primers were used for the PCR. Libraries were prepared by immunoSEQ multiplex PCR; TCRdb keeps only in-frame clonotypes and omits some of them. The sample holds 150,000 to 200,000 clones, approximately 80% seen once. Sequenced sample: PBMCs. All receptors derive from a woman aged 18 to 35 in good health and CMV-seronegative.

The chain uses TRBV5-1 and TRBJ2-7; 9 nucleotides align to TRBD1. The CDR3 is 16 residues long. J gave up 1 base and V 4 bases, and 9 bases lay outside the gene matches. Germline V lookup: CDR1 SGHRS, CDR2 YFSETQ. Here the CDR3 reads CASSRRPGQGSYEQYF. The CDR3 DNA is TGCGCCAGCAGCCGAAGACCGGGACAGGGATCCTACGAGCAGTACTTC.

The chain links TRBV19 to TRBJ1-3; D might be TRBD1 (6 bases). Trimming took 3 bases from V and 0 from J, leaving 9 bases between them. The CDR3 is 15 amino acids. CDR1 is LNHDA and CDR2 is SQIVND in the germline V gene (reference sequence). CDR3 protein: CASSIGRGSGNTIYF. The CDR3 coding sequence is TGTGCCAGTAGTATTGGCAGGGGCTCTGGAAACACCATATATTTT.

Concerning this clone: Other DNA sequences in the sample encode the same CDR3. J is TRBJ2-7 and V is TRBV5-1; D remains unclear. CDR3 length: 13 residues. Trimming stripped 0 bases from V and 1 base from J, with 5 bases between. Germline lookup yields CDR1 SGHRS and CDR2 YFSETQ. CDR3 in amino acids: CASSLGQSYEQYF. CDR3 bases: TGCGCCAGCAGCTTGGGACAATCCTACGAGCAGTACTTC.

CDR3 amino acids: CASSLEEKLFF. The CDR3 DNA reads TGTGCCAGCAGTTTGGAGGAAAAACTGTTTTTT. V and J are TRBV28 and TRBJ1-4; D remains unclear. This CDR3 has 11 residues. Germline V gene data show CDR1 as MDHEN and CDR2 as SYDVKM. The V end lost 3 bases, the J end lost 8 bases, and 4 bases lay between the germline ends.

The chain uses TRBV5-4 and TRBJ2-1; perhaps TRBD2 as D (5 bases). The CDR3 totals 14 residues. Germline assignment: CDR1 SGHNT and CDR2 YYREEE (reference sequence). Deletions cut 2 bases from V and 8 bases from J, with 14 bases between. This CDR3 reads CASSFWGPGDEQFF. In nucleotides, the CDR3 is TGTGCCAGCAGCTTCTGGGGTCCCGGGGATGAGCAGTTCTTC.

This sequence joins TRBV7-6 and TRBJ2-1; perhaps TRBD2 as D (5 bases). Deletions cut 1 base from V and 3 bases from J, with 10 bases between. CDR3 length equals 15 residues. Germline lookup yields CDR1 SGHVS and CDR2 FNYEAQ. The CDR3 loop reads CASSLVTGNYNEQFF. For the CDR3, the DNA is TGTGCCAGCAGCTTAGTTACCGGGAACTACAATGAGCAGTTCTTC.

The gene calls are TRBV27 and TRBJ2-1, with D uncertain. V lost 8 bases, J lost 0 bases, and 14 bases lay in between. The CDR3 totals 15 residues. Germline V gives CDR1 MNHEY, CDR2 SMNVEV (reference sequence). The CDR3 sequence is CASREASGSYNEQFF. Written as DNA, the CDR3 is TGTGCCAGCCGCGAGGCGAGTGGCTCCTACAATGAGCAGTTCTTC.

The V call is TRBV9, the J call TRBJ2-5; 8 bases match TRBD2. This CDR3 is 17 amino acids long. Germline assignment: CDR1 SGDLS and CDR2 YYNGEE. After removal of 2 bases from V and 3 bases from J, the junction contained 12 bases not matched to a gene. CDR3 loop: CASSVFSGLGREETQYF. The CDR3 DNA reads as TGTGCCAGCAGCGTGTTTAGCGGGCTCGGGAGGGAAGAGACCCAGTACTTC.

This clone was seen more than once but under ten times. The genes are TRBV30 and TRBJ2-5, with TRBD2 as a possible D gene (6 bases). Trimming cost V 4 bases and J 4 bases, with 13 bases left between them. The CDR3 is 13 residues long. From germline, CDR1 is GTSNPN and CDR2 SVGIG (reference sequence). The CDR3, as DNA: TGTGCCTGGACGGAGGGCTCGAGAGAGACCCAGTACTTC. It codes for CAWTEGSRETQYF. The variable domain in full, with the rest retrieved from reference TRBV30 and TRBJ2-5, is SQTIHQWPATLVQPVGSPLSLECTVEGTSNPNLYWYRQAAGRGLQLLFYSVGIGQISSEVPQNLSASRPQDRQFILSSKKLLLSDSGFYLCAWTEGSRETQYFGPGTRLLVL.

The CDR3 DNA sequence: TGTGCCAGCAGTCTGACAGGGAACGAGCAGTACTTC. Encoded protein: CASSLTGNEQYF. The chain joins TRBV2 to TRBJ2-7; 7 bases match TRBD1. In germline, CDR1 is SNHLY, CDR2 FYNNEI. This CDR3 spans 12 amino acids. The junction had 3 bases not matched to a gene; V was cut back by 5 bases and J by 5 bases.

CDR3 DNA: TGTGCCAGCACCTCCCGGGAGAGTGGCTACACCTTC. This sequence encodes CASTSRESGYTF. The genes are TRBV28 and TRBJ1-2; D remains unclear. Deletions cut 7 bases from V and 7 bases from J, with 13 bases between. Germline CDR1 is MDHEN and CDR2 is SYDVKM. The CDR3 consists of 12 residues.

This rearrangement joins TRBV7-3 to TRBJ2-6, with D maybe TRBD1 (6 bases). CDR1 SGHTA and CDR2 FQGTGA come from the germline V gene. V dropped 5 bases and J dropped 1 base, with 9 bases sitting between them. The CDR3 covers 15 residues. The CDR3 loop reads CASSPQGSGANVLTF. Here the CDR3 DNA reads TGTGCCAGCAGCCCTCAGGGGTCTGGGGCCAACGTCCTGACTTTC.

The chain joins TRBV9 to TRBJ2-5; TRBD2 matches at 7 bases. Germline trimming cut 0 bases from V and 5 bases from J; bases unmatched to any gene: 7. The V gene's germline CDR1 is SGDLS and CDR2 YYNGEE. The CDR3 has 15 amino acids. The CDR3 sequence: CASSVGPGGPETQYF. Here the CDR3 DNA reads TGTGCCAGCAGCGTAGGGCCGGGAGGTCCCGAGACCCAGTACTTC.

The chain is built from TRBV28 and TRBJ1-2; 10 nucleotides match TRBD1. The CDR3 spans 15 residues. The V segment lost 6 bases and the J segment 2 bases; nucleotides outside the gene matches: 6. CDR1 is MDHEN and CDR2 is SYDVKM in the germline V gene. DNA of the CDR3: TGTGCCAGCAGGCCGACAGGGGGCCAGAACTATGGCTACACCTTC. This translates into CASRPTGGQNYGYTF.

The rearrangement uses TRBV30 and TRBJ1-5; D remains unclear. This CDR3 is built from 15 residues. Trimming left V 0 bases short and J 0 bases short, with 9 bases between. Germline CDR1 and CDR2: GTSNPN and SVGIG (reference sequence). The CDR3 DNA sequence: TGTGCCTGGAGTGTTTCTAGTAATAGCAATCAGCCCCAGCATTTT. Its protein product is CAWSVSSNSNQPQHF.

The rearrangement joins TRBV4-3 to TRBJ2-1, with a tentative D call TRBD1 (6 bases). The V end was cut by 4 bases, the J end by 6 bases, with 16 bases between. The CDR3 consists of 15 residues. Germline V lookup: CDR1 LGHNA, CDR2 YSLEER. Here the CDR3 reads CASSRGRDMSNEQFF. The CDR3 DNA sequence: TGCGCCAGCAGCCGTGGCCGGGACATGTCCAATGAGCAGTTCTTC.

In DNA form, the CDR3 reads TGTGCCAGCAGAGGGTGGGAGGGAAACACCATATATTTT. Amino acids: CASRGWEGNTIYF. V gene TRBV28 combines with J gene TRBJ1-3; D remains unclear. Germline CDR1 and CDR2: MDHEN and SYDVKM. CDR3 length: 13 amino acids. Trimming took off 6 bases at V and 4 bases at J, with 10 bases between the two ends.

The chain carries TRBV10-3 and TRBJ2-5; D is unclear. The ends were cut back, 4 bases at V and 1 base at J, with 13 bases in the middle. Germline lookup yields CDR1 ENHRY and CDR2 SYGVKD. CDR3 size: 15 residues. The CDR3 DNA is TGTGCCATCAGTGGGGCTAAACCGATCCAAGAGACCCAGTACTTC. This gives the protein CAISGAKPIQETQYF.